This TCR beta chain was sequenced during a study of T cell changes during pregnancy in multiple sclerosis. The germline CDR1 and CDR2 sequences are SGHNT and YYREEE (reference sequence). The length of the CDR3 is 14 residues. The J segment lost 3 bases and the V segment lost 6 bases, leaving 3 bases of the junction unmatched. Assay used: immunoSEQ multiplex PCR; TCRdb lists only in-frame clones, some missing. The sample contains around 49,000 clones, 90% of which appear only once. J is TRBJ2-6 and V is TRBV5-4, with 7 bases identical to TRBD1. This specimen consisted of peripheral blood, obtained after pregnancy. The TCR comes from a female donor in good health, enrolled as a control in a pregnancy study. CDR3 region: CASTSGGGANVLTF. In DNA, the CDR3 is TGTGCCAGCACATCAGGGGGTGGGGCCAACGTCCTGACTTTC.